This TCR beta chain is drawn from a study of monozygotic twins with inflammatory bowel disease. General study findings and limits: The co-twins with IBD showed lower TCRbeta diversity (inverse Simpson) than their healthy siblings. Sharing of clonotypes with others was lower in IBD patients than in healthy twins, and this was especially so with disease activity.

TCRdb reanalyzed the 5' RACE reads, giving one entry per CDR3 protein sequence and no DNA. In total, the table holds a few hundred thousand distinct CDR3 sequences. For this clonotype: The antigen remains undetermined.

In germline, CDR1 is MNHEY, CDR2 SVGEGT. This CDR3 is built from 12 residues. The clonotype was recovered from a human donor with ulcerative colitis or Crohn's disease, or a healthy co-twin of an affected twin (not recorded which). The chain combines TRBV6-2 or TRBV6-3 with TRBJ2-5; TCRdb selects TRBD1, and the lack of DNA leaves this call unchecked. Sequenced material: blood. The CDR3: CASNTGGETQYF.